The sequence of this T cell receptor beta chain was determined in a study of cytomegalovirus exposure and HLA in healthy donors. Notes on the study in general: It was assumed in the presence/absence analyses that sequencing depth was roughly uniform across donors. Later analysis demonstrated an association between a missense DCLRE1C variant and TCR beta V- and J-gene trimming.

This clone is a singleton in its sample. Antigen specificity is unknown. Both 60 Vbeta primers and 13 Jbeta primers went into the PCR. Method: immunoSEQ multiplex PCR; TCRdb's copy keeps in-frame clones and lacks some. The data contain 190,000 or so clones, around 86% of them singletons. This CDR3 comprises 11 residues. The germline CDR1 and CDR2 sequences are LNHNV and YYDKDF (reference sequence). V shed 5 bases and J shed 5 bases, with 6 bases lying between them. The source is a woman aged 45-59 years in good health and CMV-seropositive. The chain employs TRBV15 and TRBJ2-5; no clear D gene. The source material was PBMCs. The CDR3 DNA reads TGTGCCACCAGCCTGGCTGAGACCCAGTACTTC. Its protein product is CATSLAETQYF. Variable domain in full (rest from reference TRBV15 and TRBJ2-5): DAMVIQNPRYQVTQFGKPVTLSCSQTLNHNVMYWYQQKSSQAPKLLFHYYDKDFNNEADTPDNFQSRRPNTSFCFLDIRSPGLGDTAMYLCATSLAETQYFGPGTRLLVL.